This T cell receptor (beta chain) emerged from a study of human T cells and chemical hapten exposure. Study conclusions and caveats: Among TCRs, those above 1 in 1000 frequency were unaffected by DPC sensitization. Against controls, expanded TCRs gave rise to significantly more large CDR3 similarity clusters.

This CDR3 spans 14 amino acids. V dropped 4 bases and J dropped 2 bases, with 12 bases sitting between them. Sample time point: patch test 1, 2 weeks after DPC sensitization. The treatment here: therapeutic diphenylcyclopropenone sensitization with weekly scalp DPC. It was unfractionated whole blood from which total RNA was extracted. TCRdb redid the calling of the RACE reads with MiXCR, one entry per CDR3 protein. Of 40,000 to 50,000 distinct CDR3 sequences detected, around 3.8% appear once; the ten largest clones hold about 26%. The table lists this clonotype with many counts. Its target is unknown. This receptor was obtained from a man aged 50 or older with alopecia areata. Some clones in this sample may be carry-over from other donors' samples. This specimen consisted of whole blood, obtained in connection with sensitization to the hapten diphenylcyclopropenone (DPC). V and J are TRBV12-3 or TRBV12-4 and TRBJ2-7; D not resolved. The CDR3, as DNA: TGTGCCAGCAGTTATAGGACCGAGCCCTACGAGCAGTACTTC. It yields the protein CASSYRTEPYEQYF.